Each of the 7 T cell receptor beta chains below was sequenced from the same sample in a study of cytomegalovirus exposure and HLA in healthy donors. 60 Vbeta and 13 Jbeta primers were used in PCR. Method: immunoSEQ multiplex PCR; TCRdb's copy keeps in-frame clones and lacks some. The profile shows 95,000 to 100,000 clones, 60% to 80% of them singletons. Sequenced input: PBMCs. The receptors were sampled from a man between 35 and 55 years old in good health and CMV-seronegative.

CDR3: CASSFSGRNNEQFF. In DNA form, the CDR3 reads TGTGCCAGCAGTTTTAGCGGGAGGAACAATGAGCAGTTCTTC. This rearrangement joins TRBV6-6 to TRBJ2-1; 10 positions agree with TRBD2. The CDR3 runs 14 residues. With 4 bases clipped from V and 5 bases from J, the junction kept 2 bases outside the gene matches. Per germline, CDR1 MNHNY and CDR2 SVGAGI (reference sequence).

The gene calls are TRBV7-9 and TRBJ2-5, with 10 bases matching TRBD1. The end of the DNA aligns better with TRBJ2-7, so the J call may be wrong. The germline gives CDR1 SEHNR, CDR2 FQNEAQ (reference sequence). The CDR3 spans 15 residues. CDR3 region: CASSFSGTGAYEQYF. The CDR3 DNA is TGTGCCAGCAGCTTTTCCGGGACAGGGGCCTACGAGCAGTACTTC.

The rearrangement joins TRBV6-5 to TRBJ2-1, with D possibly being TRBD1 (6 bases). Trimming left V 8 bases short and J 7 bases short, with 21 bases between. This CDR3 is 15 amino acids long. CDR1 is MNHEY, CDR2 SVGAGI, per germline. CDR3 amino acids: CASVKSAGDVNEQFF. The DNA of the CDR3 is TGTGCCAGCGTCAAATCCGCAGGGGATGTGAATGAGCAGTTCTTC.

The chain couples TRBV4-1 to TRBJ2-1, with 8 nucleotides matching TRBD2. J was trimmed by 7 bases and V by 0 bases; bases with no gene match: 11. The CDR3 covers 17 residues. CDR1 MGHRA and CDR2 YSYEKL come from the germline V gene. The chain's CDR3 is CASSQDLSAGVNNEQFF. Here the CDR3 DNA reads TGCGCCAGCAGCCAAGATCTTTCAGCGGGAGTTAATAATGAGCAGTTCTTC.

This chain links TRBV27 with TRBJ2-7; 9 bases are a match to TRBD1. Germline loops: CDR1 MNHEY, CDR2 SMNVEV (reference sequence). This CDR3 has 14 amino acids. V lost 3 bases to trimming and J lost 5 bases; unmatched junction nucleotides: 5. The CDR3 bases are TGTGCCAGCAGTTTCATAGGACAGGGGAACGAGCAGTACTTC. This translates into CASSFIGQGNEQYF.

The CDR3 is CASRLRGVETQYF. CDR3 in DNA: TGTGCCAGCAGGCTAAGGGGTGTGGAGACCCAGTACTTC. This sequence joins TRBV5-6 and TRBJ2-5; the D gene is possibly TRBD1 (5 bases). Germline-derived CDR1 and CDR2 are SGHDT and YYEEEE. The CDR3 contains 13 residues. Trimming removed 5 bases from V and 5 bases from J, with 13 bases in between.

The V and J genes are TRBV4-1 and TRBJ2-7, with 13 bases identical to TRBD2. The CDR3 length is 17 residues. Germline values: CDR1 MGHRA, CDR2 YSYEKL. With V trimmed by 0 bases and J by 4 bases, 6 bases remained unmatched. CDR3 nucleotides: TGCGCCAGCAGCCAAGATCCGGGACTAGCGGGACAATACGAGCAGTACTTC. Translating gives CASSQDPGLAGQYEQYF.